The next 21 T cell receptor beta chains were all read from a single sample in a study of neoadjuvant nivolumab and ipilimumab in lung cancer (dated by TCRdb to the early 2020s). The time point label corresponds to: pretherapy, before neoadjuvant immune checkpoint inhibitors. Library prep was done by the immunoSEQ multiplex PCR assay. TCRdb stores this immuneACCESS table with in-frame sequences only. Part of the clones is absent; in the studies checked, under half of the shortfall reflects unresolved V genes, and no reason is known for the rest. Here the sample has 39,000 or so clones; roughly 87% occur a single time. The top ten constitute approximately 3.4% of the sample. Sequencing used peripheral blood, obtained before neoadjuvant nivolumab, alone or with ipilimumab. These receptors came from an adult with non-small cell lung cancer.

This clone was recorded a few times. This chain links TRBV5-1 with TRBJ2-7; TRBD1 matches at 7 bases. The CDR3 runs 14 residues. Trimming at V came to 0 bases and at J to 3 bases, leaving 3 bases not matched to a gene. Looked up from germline, CDR1 is SGHRS and CDR2 is YFSETQ. The CDR3 sequence: CASSLGDRSYEQYF. The CDR3 region has the DNA TGCGCCAGCAGCTTGGGGGACAGAAGCTACGAGCAGTACTTC.

V is TRBV6-1 and J is TRBJ2-1; possibly TRBD2 for D (6 bases). The germline CDR1 and CDR2 sequences are MNHNS and SASEGT. This CDR3 has 13 residues. The V and J ends lost 5 bases and 4 bases respectively, with 9 bases between them. CDR3 residues: CASSPSVYNEQFF. CDR3 sequence (DNA): TGTGCCAGCAGTCCTAGCGTTTACAATGAGCAGTTCTTC.

The rearrangement joins TRBV11-2 to TRBJ2-5; weak D call: TRBD2 (6 bases). Trimming took off 2 bases at V and 9 bases at J, with 19 bases between the two ends. The germline CDR1 and CDR2 sequences are SGHAT and FQNNGV. This CDR3 region has 15 residues. The CDR3 loop reads CASSLFRAGKRAQYF. The DNA for the CDR3 is TGTGCCAGCAGCTTATTTCGGGCGGGGAAAAGGGCCCAGTACTTC.

V usage is TRBV28 and J usage is TRBJ1-5; maybe TRBD1 (6 bases). Per the germline V gene, CDR1 is MDHEN and CDR2 is SYDVKM. This CDR3 has 16 amino acids. With 5 bases removed from V and 6 bases from J, the gap between germline ends came to 20 bases. CDR3 amino acids: CASSPHKGGGGQPQHF. The CDR3 DNA reads TGTGCCAGCAGTCCTCACAAAGGGGGGGGAGGTCAGCCCCAGCATTTT.

CDR3: CAWRLSGVNTGELFF. The DNA for the CDR3 is TGTGCCTGGAGATTGAGCGGGGTAAACACCGGGGAGCTGTTTTTT. This rearrangement joins TRBV30 to TRBJ2-2, with 7 bases matching TRBD2. With 3 bases clipped from V and 2 bases from J, the junction kept 6 bases outside the gene matches. The length of the CDR3 is 15 residues. CDR1 and CDR2 (germline): GTSNPN, SVGIG (reference sequence).

The chain carries TRBV11-2 and TRBJ2-3; 12 bases align to TRBD2. V dropped 2 bases and J dropped 6; count of bases not matched to a gene: 15. CDR3 length equals 19 residues. Germline-derived CDR1 and CDR2 are SGHAT and FQNNGV. The CDR3 coding sequence is TGTGCCAGCAGCTTAACGACTAGCGGGAGATCGGGGGCATTGGATACGCAGTATTTT. Its protein is CASSLTTSGRSGALDTQYF.

The gene calls are TRBV7-9 and TRBJ2-5; 12 nucleotides line up with TRBD2. V lost 1 base and J lost 5; bases outside the gene matches: 11. This CDR3 region has 18 residues. CDR1 and CDR2 (germline): SEHNR, FQNEAQ (reference sequence). The chain's CDR3 is CASSLGASGRANIETQYF. The CDR3 DNA is TGTGCCAGCAGCTTAGGGGCTAGCGGGAGGGCCAATATCGAGACCCAGTACTTC.

This chain connects TRBV20-1 to TRBJ2-3; D unresolved. The ends were cut back, 5 bases at V and 5 bases at J, with 5 bases in the middle. The germline V gene has CDR1 DFQATT and CDR2 SNEGSKA (reference sequence). The CDR3 has 10 amino acids. The CDR3: CSAQRDTQYF. CDR3 sequence (DNA): TGCAGTGCTCAGAGAGATACGCAGTATTTT.

The chain employs TRBV28 and TRBJ2-7, with 10 bases identical to TRBD2. Germline values: CDR1 MDHEN, CDR2 SYDVKM. The junction had 3 bases not matched to a gene; V was cut back by 4 bases and J by 3 bases. The CDR3 runs to 14 residues. This chain's CDR3 is CASSWTSGNYEQYF. CDR3 sequence (DNA): TGTGCCAGCAGTTGGACTAGCGGAAACTACGAGCAGTACTTC.

The gene calls are TRBV7-9 and TRBJ1-5; D gene unclear. The V gene lost 5 bases and the J gene lost 0 bases, with 8 bases spanning the gap. This CDR3 has 14 residues. The germline gives CDR1 SEHNR, CDR2 FQNEAQ (reference sequence). CDR3: CASSPQTSNQPQHF. CDR3 sequence (DNA): TGTGCCAGCAGCCCTCAGACTAGCAATCAGCCCCAGCATTTT.

The chain links TRBV7-9 to TRBJ1-3; 7 bases are a match to TRBD1. This CDR3 contains 14 residues. The junction had 1 base not matched to a gene; V was cut back by 5 bases and J by 0 bases. Germline CDR1 is SEHNR and CDR2 is FQNEAQ (reference sequence). The DNA of the CDR3 is TGTGCCAGCAGCCGGGACAGCTCTGGAAACACCATATATTTT. It codes for CASSRDSSGNTIYF.

V usage is TRBV20-1 and J usage is TRBJ2-1; D is uncertain. The V end was cut by 0 bases, the J end by 6 bases, with 3 bases between. Germline CDR1 DFQATT, CDR2 SNEGSKA (reference sequence). The CDR3 has 11 residues. The CDR3 DNA is TGCAGTGCTAGAGAGCTCAATGAGCAGTTCTTC. Translated: CSARELNEQFF.

The V and J genes are TRBV7-9 and TRBJ1-1; 7 positions match TRBD1. The trim removed 5 bases at V and 5 bases at J, leaving 11 bases unmatched. Per germline, CDR1 SEHNR and CDR2 FQNEAQ (reference sequence). CDR3 length equals 15 residues. As DNA, the CDR3 is TGTGCCAGCAGCCGAAATAGGGGGCGAGAGACTGAAGCTTTCTTT. It yields the protein CASSRNRGRETEAFF.

This chain uses TRBV7-2 with TRBJ1-5; D ambiguous. The germline V gene has CDR1 SGHTA and CDR2 FQGNSA. There are 14 residues in the CDR3. Trimming removed 3 bases at V and 2 bases at J, with 8 bases between. The CDR3 DNA sequence: TGTGCCAGCAGCTTTACCGACGGCAATCAGCCCCAGCATTTT. This codes for CASSFTDGNQPQHF.

This chain joins TRBV2 and TRBJ2-1; D unresolved. The germline gives CDR1 SNHLY, CDR2 FYNNEI. Between the trimmed V and J ends, which lost 4 bases and 8 bases, there was a span of 6 bases. The CDR3 spans 11 residues. In nucleotides, the CDR3 is TGTGCCAGCAGTGCTGAAGATGAGCAGTTCTTC. The encoded protein is CASSAEDEQFF.

The gene calls are TRBV4-3 and TRBJ2-1; 16 positions match TRBD2. The V segment lost 10 bases and the J segment 0 bases; nucleotides outside the gene matches: 6. The CDR3 runs to 17 residues. Germline CDR1 and CDR2: LGHNA and YSLEER. CDR3 region: CATLGLAGGSSYNEQFF. CDR3 in DNA: TGCGCCACCCTGGGACTAGCGGGAGGGAGCTCCTACAATGAGCAGTTCTTC.

The chain combines TRBV5-1 with TRBJ1-1; no firm D call. Trimming shortened V by 0 bases and J by 0 bases, and 12 bases separated the two germline ends. This CDR3 contains 16 residues. Looked up from germline, CDR1 is SGHRS and CDR2 is YFSETQ. For the CDR3, the DNA is TGCGCCAGCAGCTTGGGGGTTTTGGGGTTGAACACTGAAGCTTTCTTT. Translated: CASSLGVLGLNTEAFF.

The J gene is TRBJ1-1, the V gene TRBV6-1; possibly TRBD1 for D (5 bases). The CDR3 runs 14 residues. Germline V gene sequence: CDR1 MNHNS, CDR2 SASEGT. V was trimmed by 6 bases and J by 1 base, leaving 12 bases between them. The CDR3 coding sequence is TGTGCCAGCAGACTGGGGACCCGGAACACTGAAGCTTTCTTT. This sequence encodes CASRLGTRNTEAFF.

The rearrangement joins TRBV19 to TRBJ2-1; 7 bases agree with TRBD2. J gave up 8 bases and V 5 bases, and 15 bases lay outside the gene matches. Germline assignment: CDR1 LNHDA and CDR2 SQIVND (reference sequence). This CDR3 spans 16 amino acids. Here the CDR3 DNA reads TGTGCCAGTAGTTTCGGTAGCGGGCGGGCGGAGCATGAGCAGTTCTTC. Encoded protein: CASSFGSGRAEHEQFF.

The chain carries TRBV7-8 and TRBJ2-7, with 9 positions matching TRBD2. The CDR3 covers 16 residues. V was pared by 3 bases and J by 0 bases, with 6 bases of the junction left unmatched. Germline V gene sequence: CDR1 SGHVS, CDR2 FQNEAQ. The CDR3 DNA follows: TGTGCCAGCAGCTTCCTTAGCGGGAGTGCCTCCTACGAGCAGTACTTC. Translating gives CASSFLSGSASYEQYF.

This clone appeared a few times. The chain recombines TRBV5-6 with TRBJ1-2, with D unclear. There are 17 residues in the CDR3. CDR1 and CDR2 from the germline V gene are SGHDT and YYEEEE. The V end was cut by 4 bases, the J end by 14 bases, with 33 bases between. CDR3 protein: CASSQNSLRALLYGPTF. CDR3 in DNA: TGTGCCAGCAGCCAAAACTCCTTACGGGCCCTTCTATATGGTCCTACCTTC.